This passage covers 15 T cell receptor beta chains from one sample sequenced in a study of cytomegalovirus exposure and HLA in healthy donors. The PCR contained 60 Vbeta and 13 Jbeta primers. Generated by immunoSEQ multiplex PCR, the TCRdb table keeps only in-frame clones and is missing some. The data show approximately 110,000 clones, less than 75% seen once. Material for sequencing was PBMCs. These receptors came from a man in his forties or fifties in good health and CMV-seropositive.

V is TRBV13 and J is TRBJ1-1; 9 bases line up with TRBD1. CDR3 size: 15 residues. J lost 0 bases, V lost 4 bases, and 3 bases had no gene match. The germline V gene has CDR1 PRHDT and CDR2 FYEKMQ (reference sequence). CDR3 coding DNA: TGTGCCAGCAGCTACGACAGGGGGATGAACACTGAAGCTTTCTTT. Protein sequence: CASSYDRGMNTEAFF.

This chain connects TRBV7-2 to TRBJ2-7, with 9 nucleotides matching TRBD2. The CDR3 is 17 residues long. With V trimmed by 5 bases and J by 4 bases, 15 bases remained unmatched. Germline lookup yields CDR1 SGHTA and CDR2 FQGNSA. The CDR3 loop is CASSPRAASGEDYEQYF. The CDR3 DNA follows: TGTGCCAGCAGCCCCAGGGCGGCTAGCGGGGAGGATTACGAGCAGTACTTC. Drawing the rest from reference TRBV7-2 and TRBJ2-7, the complete variable domain is GAGVSQSPSNKVTEKGKDVELRCDPISGHTALYWYRQSLGQGLEFLIYFQGNSAPDKSGLPSDRFSAERTGGSVSTLTIQRTQQEDSAVYLCASSPRAASGEDYEQYFGPGTRLTVT.

The chain couples TRBV5-1 to TRBJ2-6; possible D gene TRBD1, 5 bases. CDR1 is SGHRS and CDR2 is YFSETQ in the germline V gene. The CDR3 sequence is 14 residues long. Trimming shortened V by 3 bases and J by 1 base, and 5 bases separated the two germline ends. The CDR3 sequence is CASSWTSGANVLTF. CDR3 in DNA: TGCGCCAGCAGCTGGACATCTGGGGCCAACGTCCTGACTTTC.

The rearrangement joins TRBV29-1 to TRBJ2-1; 10 bases match TRBD2. The CDR3 contains 14 residues. Per the germline V gene, CDR1 is SQVTM and CDR2 is ANQGSEA. Trimming removed 3 bases from V and 8 bases from J; junction bases left unmatched: 7. The CDR3 sequence is CSVDGLAGVDEQFF. In DNA, the CDR3 is TGCAGCGTTGACGGGCTAGCGGGAGTAGATGAGCAGTTCTTC.

The chain joins TRBV7-9 to TRBJ2-3, with 13 positions matching TRBD2. The CDR3 loop spans 17 amino acids. CDR1 SEHNR and CDR2 FQNEAQ come from the germline V gene (reference sequence). Unmatched junction bases numbered 9, after V lost 4 bases and J lost 5 bases. CDR3 residues: CASSSRTSGSGEDTQYF. DNA for the CDR3: TGTGCCAGCAGCTCCCGGACTAGCGGGAGCGGGGAAGATACGCAGTATTTT.

This chain uses TRBV4-1 with TRBJ1-2; 9 positions match TRBD1. Germline CDR1 and CDR2: MGHRA and YSYEKL. With 5 bases clipped from V and 5 bases from J, the junction kept 9 bases outside the gene matches. The CDR3 sequence is 15 residues long. CDR3 DNA: TGCGCCAGCAGCGCCGGGACAGGGCCTCTATATGGCTACACCTTC. Translated, it gives CASSAGTGPLYGYTF.

This clone showed up just a few times. The chain uses TRBV10-3 and TRBJ2-1; 10 bases align to TRBD2. The CDR3 is made up of 14 amino acids. V trimming: 2 bases; J trimming: 8 bases; junction bases outside the gene matches: 3. Germline values: CDR1 ENHRY, CDR2 SYGVKD. The CDR3 bases are TGTGCCATCAGTGAGGCTAGCGGGAGCCATGAGCAGTTCTTC. Translated: CAISEASGSHEQFF.

This chain uses TRBV7-2 with TRBJ2-7, with 10 bases identical to TRBD1. Trimming at V came to 6 bases and at J to 3 bases, leaving 5 bases not matched to a gene. The CDR3 runs to 14 residues. Per germline, CDR1 SGHTA and CDR2 FQGNSA. CDR3 region: CASRPGTGDYEQYF. The CDR3 DNA sequence: TGTGCCAGCAGGCCCGGGACAGGGGACTACGAGCAGTACTTC.

This clone appeared a few times. The rearrangement uses TRBV7-9 and TRBJ2-7, with TRBD1 matching 9 bases. With 5 bases clipped from V and 5 bases from J, the junction kept 10 bases outside the gene matches. Germline V gene sequence: CDR1 SEHNR, CDR2 FQNEAQ (reference sequence). The CDR3 spans 15 residues. The CDR3 bases are TGTGCCAGCAGCGATCCCGGGACAGGGCCCCACGAGCAGTACGTC. Its translation: CASSDPGTGPHEQYV.

The table lists this clone with a few counts. The chain combines TRBV5-4 with TRBJ1-1; no firm D call. Trimming cost V 0 bases and J 2 bases, with 11 bases left between them. The CDR3 has 15 residues. Germline V gene lookup returns CDR1 SGHNT and CDR2 YYREEE (reference sequence). The CDR3 bases are TGTGCCAGCAGCTTGGCGCACAGCCTAAACACTGAAGCTTTCTTT. Amino acids: CASSLAHSLNTEAFF.

The V and J genes are TRBV2 and TRBJ2-7, with D possibly TRBD1 on 6 matching bases. The CDR3 sequence is 12 residues long. V lost 3 bases to trimming and J lost 4 bases, with 7 bases between them. Germline V lookup: CDR1 SNHLY, CDR2 FYNNEI. The CDR3 DNA follows: TGTGCCAGCAGTGAGGGGACATACGAGCAGTACTTC. It specifies CASSEGTYEQYF.

CDR3 loop: CASSIYSGTGDQPQHF. CDR3 sequence (DNA): TGTGCCAGTAGTATATACTCCGGGACAGGGGATCAGCCCCAGCATTTT. The chain joins TRBV19 to TRBJ1-5, with TRBD1 identical over 10 bases. CDR1 and CDR2 from the germline V gene are LNHDA and SQIVND (reference sequence). V lost 2 bases and J lost 5; bases outside the gene matches: 6. This CDR3 region has 16 residues.

V and J are TRBV6-1 and TRBJ1-4; D is unresolved. Per the germline V gene, CDR1 is MNHNS and CDR2 is SASEGT. With 3 bases removed from V and 5 bases from J, the gap between germline ends came to 10 bases. The length of the CDR3 is 14 residues. The CDR3 coding sequence is TGTGCCAGCAGTGAGACACCGCTGAATGAAAAACTGTTTTTT. This codes for CASSETPLNEKLFF.

The gene calls are TRBV27 and TRBJ2-7; 8 bases agree with TRBD2. Germline CDR1 and CDR2: MNHEY and SMNVEV (reference sequence). Trimming at V came to 2 bases and at J to 4 bases, leaving 10 bases not matched to a gene. The CDR3 has 16 amino acids. DNA for the CDR3: TGTGCCAGCAGTTTAAGCAGCGGGAGACTCGCGTACGAGCAGTACGTC. It specifies CASSLSSGRLAYEQYV.

The genes are TRBV14 and TRBJ2-2, with D possibly matching TRBD1 (6 bases). Germline V gene sequence: CDR1 SGHDN, CDR2 FVKESK. Deletions cut 3 bases from V and 2 bases from J, with 16 bases between. There are 17 residues in the CDR3. In nucleotides, the CDR3 is TGTGCCAGCAGCCAGAGGGGACAAATCCGAAACACCGGGGAGCTGTTTTTT. Translating gives CASSQRGQIRNTGELFF.